This TCR beta chain was recorded in a study of blood T cell repertoires in COVID-19. Generated by immunoSEQ multiplex PCR, the TCRdb table keeps only in-frame clones and is missing some. The sample holds 250,000 or so clones, roughly 82% seen once. This sequence originates from a woman between 65 and 79 years old with acute or convalescent COVID-19. The sample comprised peripheral blood.

The CDR3 region has the DNA TGTGCCAGCAGTTTGGAAGGCGGGAATTCACCCCTCCACTTT. This encodes CASSLEGGNSPLHF. The V gene is TRBV27, the J gene TRBJ1-6; D not resolved. The CDR3 extends over 14 amino acids. Trimming left V 3 bases short and J 7 bases short, with 10 bases between. Germline-derived CDR1 and CDR2 are MNHEY and SMNVEV (reference sequence).